The source of this T cell receptor beta chain is a study of blood T cell repertoires in COVID-19. Profiled with immunoSEQ multiplex PCR; TCRdb holds only in-frame clones, not every one. The repertoire includes 120,000 to 150,000 clones, less than 90% of them detected once, and 35% to 45% sits in the top ten. Trimming removed 5 bases from V and 2 bases from J, with 12 bases in between. This CDR3 contains 14 residues. Germline V lookup: CDR1 SGHRS, CDR2 YFSETQ. The receptor was derived from a human donor in a cohort sampled during active COVID-19. The chain combines TRBV5-1 with TRBJ2-3; TRBD1 is a possible D gene (7 bases). Sequencing was carried out using peripheral blood. CDR3 in amino acids: CASRPGGYTDTQYF. The CDR3 DNA sequence: TGCGCCAGCAGGCCAGGGGGGTACACAGATACGCAGTATTTT.